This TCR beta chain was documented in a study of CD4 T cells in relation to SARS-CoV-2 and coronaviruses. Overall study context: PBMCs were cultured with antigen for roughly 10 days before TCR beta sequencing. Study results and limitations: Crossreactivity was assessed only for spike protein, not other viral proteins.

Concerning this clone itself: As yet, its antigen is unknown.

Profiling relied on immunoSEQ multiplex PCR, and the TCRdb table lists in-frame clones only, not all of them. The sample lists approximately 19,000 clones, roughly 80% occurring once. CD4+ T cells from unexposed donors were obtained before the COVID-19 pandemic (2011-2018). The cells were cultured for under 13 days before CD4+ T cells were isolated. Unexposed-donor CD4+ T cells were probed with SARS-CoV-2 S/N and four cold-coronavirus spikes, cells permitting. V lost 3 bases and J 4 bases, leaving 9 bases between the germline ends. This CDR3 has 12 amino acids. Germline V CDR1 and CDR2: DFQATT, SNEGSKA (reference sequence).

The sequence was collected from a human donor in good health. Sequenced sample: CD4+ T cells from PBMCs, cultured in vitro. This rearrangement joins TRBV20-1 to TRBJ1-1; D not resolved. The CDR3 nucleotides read TGCAGTGCTAGTCGAGAGGCCACTGAAGCTTTCTTT. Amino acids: CSASREATEAFF.